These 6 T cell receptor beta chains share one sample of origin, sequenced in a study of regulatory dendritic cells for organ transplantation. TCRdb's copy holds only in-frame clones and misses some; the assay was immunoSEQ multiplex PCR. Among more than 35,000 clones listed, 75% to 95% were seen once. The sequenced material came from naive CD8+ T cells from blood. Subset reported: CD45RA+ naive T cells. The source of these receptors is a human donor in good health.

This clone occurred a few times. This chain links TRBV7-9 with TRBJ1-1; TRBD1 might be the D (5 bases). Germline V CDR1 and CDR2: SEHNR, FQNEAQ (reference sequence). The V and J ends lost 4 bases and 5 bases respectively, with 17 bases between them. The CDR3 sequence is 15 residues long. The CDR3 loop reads CASSSPNGGVTEAFF. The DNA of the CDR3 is TGTGCCAGCAGCTCTCCCAACGGGGGTGTGACTGAAGCTTTCTTT.

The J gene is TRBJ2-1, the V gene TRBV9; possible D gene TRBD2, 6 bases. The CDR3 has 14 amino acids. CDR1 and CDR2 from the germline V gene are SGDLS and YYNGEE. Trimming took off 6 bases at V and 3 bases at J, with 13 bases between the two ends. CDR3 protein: CASTGEDNYNEQFF. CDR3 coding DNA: TGTGCCAGCACGGGGGAGGACAACTACAATGAGCAGTTCTTC.

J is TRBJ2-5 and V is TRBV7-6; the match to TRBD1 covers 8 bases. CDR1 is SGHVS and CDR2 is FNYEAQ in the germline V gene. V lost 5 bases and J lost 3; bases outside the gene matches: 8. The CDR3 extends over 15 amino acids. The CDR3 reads CASSLNLQGEETQYF. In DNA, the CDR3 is TGTGCCAGCAGCCTAAATTTACAGGGGGAAGAGACCCAGTACTTC.

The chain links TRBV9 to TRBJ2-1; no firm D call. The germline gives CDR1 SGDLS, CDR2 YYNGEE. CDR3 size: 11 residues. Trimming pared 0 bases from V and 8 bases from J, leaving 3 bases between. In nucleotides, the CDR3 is TGTGCCAGCAGCGTAGATGATGAGCAGTTCTTC. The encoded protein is CASSVDDEQFF.

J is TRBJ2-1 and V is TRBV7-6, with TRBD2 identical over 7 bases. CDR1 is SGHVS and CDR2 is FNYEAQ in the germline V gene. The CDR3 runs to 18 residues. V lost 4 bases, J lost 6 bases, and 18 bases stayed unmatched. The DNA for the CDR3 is TGTGCCAGCAGCTCACCCGATTGGGCGGGAGTTCGCGGCAATGAGCAGTTCTTC. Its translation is CASSSPDWAGVRGNEQFF. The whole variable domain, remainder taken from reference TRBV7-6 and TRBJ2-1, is GAGVSQSPRYKVTKRGQDVALRCDPISGHVSLYWYRQALGQGPEFLTYFNYEAQQDKSGLPNDRFSAERPEGSISTLTIQRTEQRDSAMYRCASSSPDWAGVRGNEQFFGPGTRLTVL.

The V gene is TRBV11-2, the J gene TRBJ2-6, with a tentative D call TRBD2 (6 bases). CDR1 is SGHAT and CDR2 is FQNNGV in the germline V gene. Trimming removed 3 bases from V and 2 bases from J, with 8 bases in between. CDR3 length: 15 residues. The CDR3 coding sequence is TGTGCCAGCAGCTTCTCGGGAGCTGGGGCCAACGTCCTGACTTTC. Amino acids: CASSFSGAGANVLTF. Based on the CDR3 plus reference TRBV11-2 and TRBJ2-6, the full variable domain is EAGVAQSPRYKIIEKRQSVAFWCNPISGHATLYWYQQILGQGPKLLIQFQNNGVVDDSQLPKDRFSAERLKGVDSTLKIQPAKLEDSAVYLCASSFSGAGANVLTFGAGSRLTVL.